This T cell receptor (beta chain) was captured by sequencing in a study of cytomegalovirus exposure and HLA in healthy donors. Trimming took off 0 bases at V and 0 bases at J, with 9 bases between the two ends. Looked up from germline, CDR1 is WNHNN and CDR2 is SYGVQD (reference sequence). This CDR3 is built from 16 residues. This PCR relied on a set of 60 Vbeta primers and 13 Jbeta primers. Only in-frame clones appear in the TCRdb table, and some are missing; sequencing was by immunoSEQ multiplex PCR. Of 150,000 to 200,000 clones in the sample, around four fifths were seen once. This clone was seen a handful of times.

This TCR was sampled from a young woman in good health and CMV-seronegative. What was sequenced was PBMCs. The chain carries TRBV10-1 and TRBJ1-5, with unresolved D. Here the CDR3 reads CASSESSVPSNQPQHF. The CDR3 nucleotides read TGCGCCAGCAGTGAGTCGTCAGTTCCTAGCAATCAGCCCCAGCATTTT.